One sample yielded the 24 T cell receptor beta chains listed below, sequenced in a study of T cell responses to AZD1222 COVID-19 vaccine. The repertoire was sequenced with immunoSEQ multiplex PCR; TCRdb's copy has only in-frame clones and lacks some. Of 100,000 or so clones listed, nearly 90% are singletons. Sequencing was performed on peripheral blood, taken on day 0 of AZD1222 vaccination. Receptor source: an adult in good health.

V gene TRBV25-1 combines with J gene TRBJ2-3; D unresolved. Trimming stripped 1 base from V and 4 bases from J, with 12 bases between. Germline CDR1 MGHDK, CDR2 SYGVNS. The CDR3 length is 15 residues. CDR3 amino acids: CASSESRWGSDTQYF. Written as DNA, the CDR3 is TGTGCCAGCAGTGAATCCCGGTGGGGATCAGATACGCAGTATTTT. The full variable domain, rest sourced from reference TRBV25-1 and TRBJ2-3, is EADIYQTPRYLVIGTGKKITLECSQTMGHDKMYWYQQDPGMELHLIHYSYGVNSTEKGDLSSESTVSRIRTEHFPLTLESARPSHTSQYLCASSESRWGSDTQYFGPGTRLTVL.

As concerns this clone: The same CDR3 also results from other DNA sequences found in this sample. The chain recombines TRBV27 with TRBJ1-4; weak D call: TRBD1 (5 bases). Trimming pared 2 bases from V and 2 bases from J, leaving 6 bases between. CDR3 size: 14 residues. Germline-derived CDR1 and CDR2 are MNHEY and SMNVEV (reference sequence). The CDR3 DNA sequence: TGTGCCAGCAGTTTACGGGGGACTAATGAAAAACTGTTTTTT. As protein: CASSLRGTNEKLFF.

The V call is TRBV6-1, the J call TRBJ1-1; D is ambiguous. Germline V gives CDR1 MNHNS, CDR2 SASEGT. The V end was cut by 3 bases, the J end by 1 base, with 12 bases between. The CDR3 totals 15 residues. The CDR3 coding sequence is TGTGCCAGCAGTGATAAGCCGGTACAGAACACTGAAGCTTTCTTT. It is translated as CASSDKPVQNTEAFF.

The sample holds one count of this clone. The V call is TRBV16, the J call TRBJ1-4; D perhaps matches TRBD1 (5 bases). The V gene lost 1 base and the J gene lost 8 bases, with 8 bases spanning the gap. In germline, CDR1 is KGHSY, CDR2 FQNENV. The CDR3 is 13 residues long. CDR3 protein: CASSQWRGEKLFF. The CDR3 DNA is TGTGCCAGCAGCCAATGGAGGGGAGAAAAACTGTTTTTT.

V is TRBV5-8 and J is TRBJ1-5, with D possibly being TRBD1 (5 bases). Germline CDR1 and CDR2: SGHTS and YDEGEE. V was clipped by 1 base and J by 1 base, with 12 bases between them. The CDR3 spans 16 residues. The CDR3 loop reads CASSLTGTSSNQPQHF. DNA for the CDR3: TGTGCCAGCAGCTTGACAGGTACTTCGAGCAATCAGCCCCAGCATTTT. The whole variable domain, filled in from reference TRBV5-8 and TRBJ1-5, reads EAGVTQSPTHLIKTRGQQATLRCSPISGHTSVYWYQQALGLGLQFLLWYDEGEERNRGNFPPRFSGRQFPNYSSELNVNALELEDSALYLCASSLTGTSSNQPQHFGDGTRLSIL.

The V call is TRBV7-6, the J call TRBJ1-4; D possibly corresponds to TRBD1 (5 bases). The germline V gene has CDR1 SGHVS and CDR2 FNYEAQ. The CDR3 spans 16 residues. The V and J ends lost 3 bases and 0 bases respectively, with 11 bases between them. The CDR3 bases are TGTGCCAGCAGCTTGACAGTCCCTGCAACTAATGAAAAACTGTTTTTT. Translating gives CASSLTVPATNEKLFF.

The chain couples TRBV13 to TRBJ1-5; TRBD1 might be the D (5 bases). CDR3 length equals 14 residues. Germline V gene lookup returns CDR1 PRHDT and CDR2 FYEKMQ (reference sequence). V was pared by 4 bases and J by 1 base, with 8 bases between. The CDR3 bases are TGTGCCAGCAGCTCCAGGGAGAGCAATCAGCCCCAGCATTTT. This codes for CASSSRESNQPQHF.

The gene calls are TRBV6-5 and TRBJ2-7; TRBD2 is a possible D gene (5 bases). V was trimmed by 6 bases and J by 0 bases, leaving 6 bases between them. Per germline, CDR1 MNHEY and CDR2 SVGAGI. This CDR3 is 12 amino acids long. DNA for the CDR3: TGTGCCAGCAGCCGGGGCTCCTACGAGCAGTACGTC. Amino acid sequence: CASSRGSYEQYV.

The chain combines TRBV11-2 with TRBJ1-6; 11 bases line up with TRBD1. The V and J ends lost 8 bases and 6 bases, in that order; junction bases with no gene match: 15. Per germline, CDR1 SGHAT and CDR2 FQNNGV. This CDR3 spans 18 amino acids. The DNA of the CDR3 is TGTGCCAGCGGTTTTCCAGGACAGGGGGCGTCCGCTAATTCACCCCTCCACTTT. Residues: CASGFPGQGASANSPLHF.

The chain uses TRBV6-6 and TRBJ1-3, with D possibly being TRBD1 (5 bases). This CDR3 spans 14 amino acids. Per germline, CDR1 MNHNY and CDR2 SVGAGI (reference sequence). Trimming removed 11 bases at V and 0 bases at J, with 14 bases between. The CDR3 DNA reads as TGTGCCTGTGGGGCGGTGAGCTCTGGAAACACCATATATTTT. This translates into CACGAVSSGNTIYF.

This clone appeared a single time. This chain uses TRBV11-2 with TRBJ1-6; the match to TRBD1 covers 9 bases. The CDR3 consists of 19 residues. V trimming: 2 bases; J trimming: 9 bases; junction bases outside the gene matches: 17. Per the germline V gene, CDR1 is SGHAT and CDR2 is FQNNGV. CDR3 region: CASSLNRGQGLSAISPLHF. Written as DNA, the CDR3 is TGTGCCAGCAGCTTAAATAGGGGACAGGGACTCTCTGCCATTTCACCCCTCCACTTT. Full variable domain (remainder filled in from reference TRBV11-2 and TRBJ1-6): EAGVAQSPRYKIIEKRQSVAFWCNPISGHATLYWYQQILGQGPKLLIQFQNNGVVDDSQLPKDRFSAERLKGVDSTLKIQPAKLEDSAVYLCASSLNRGQGLSAISPLHFGNGTRLTVT.

The V and J genes are TRBV28 and TRBJ1-1; D gene uncertain. V was clipped by 5 bases and J by 1 base, with 11 bases between them. Germline CDR1 MDHEN, CDR2 SYDVKM. There are 14 residues in the CDR3. CDR3 in amino acids: CASSARLPNTEAFF. The CDR3 region has the DNA TGTGCCAGCAGTGCCAGGCTACCGAACACTGAAGCTTTCTTT. Supplemented by reference TRBV28 and TRBJ1-1, the full variable domain reads DVKVTQSSRYLVKRTGEKVFLECVQDMDHENMFWYRQDPGLGLRLIYFSYDVKMKEKGDIPEGYSVSREKKERFSLILESASTNQTSMYLCASSARLPNTEAFFGQGTRLTVV.

The table lists this clone with a count of one. V is TRBV2 and J is TRBJ2-5, with D perhaps matching TRBD1 or TRBD2 (6 bases each). CDR1 is SNHLY, CDR2 FYNNEI, per germline. Trimming left V 1 base short and J 1 base short, with 10 bases between. The CDR3 consists of 15 residues. CDR3 protein: CASSEGGASQETQYF. CDR3 in DNA: TGTGCCAGCAGTGAAGGGGGGGCATCCCAAGAGACCCAGTACTTC.

This clone was recorded once. This sequence joins TRBV27 and TRBJ1-1; D is perhaps TRBD1 (5 bases). CDR3 length: 15 residues. Germline loops: CDR1 MNHEY, CDR2 SMNVEV (reference sequence). The V and J ends lost 3 bases and 7 bases respectively, with 18 bases between them. CDR3 sequence: CASSLGTGTVNEAFF. CDR3 nucleotides: TGTGCCAGCAGTTTGGGAACCGGGACTGTAAATGAAGCTTTCTTT.

The rearrangement links TRBV10-3 to TRBJ1-3; the match to TRBD1 covers 9 bases. Per the germline V gene, CDR1 is ENHRY and CDR2 is SYGVKD. The CDR3 covers 17 residues. The junction had 7 bases not matched to a gene; V was cut back by 4 bases and J by 0 bases. The CDR3 nucleotides are TGTGCCATCAGTGGGGCAGGGACAGGGAGCTCTGGAAACACCATATATTTT. Protein sequence: CAISGAGTGSSGNTIYF.

This chain joins TRBV7-2 and TRBJ1-2; D uncertain. V was cut by 5 bases and J by 8 bases, with 21 bases left in between. CDR3 length: 15 amino acids. From germline, CDR1 is SGHTA and CDR2 FQGNSA. This CDR3 reads CASSLMRVVGSGYTF. The CDR3 DNA follows: TGTGCCAGCAGCCTAATGCGGGTGGTTGGGTCCGGCTACACCTTC.

Turning to this clone: The junction differs from germline at one of its ends, possibly a read error. This chain joins TRBV5-1 and TRBJ1-3; D is ambiguous. This CDR3 region has 15 residues. Germline V gene lookup returns CDR1 SGHRS and CDR2 YFSETQ. For the CDR3, the DNA is TGTGCCAGCAGCTTGGACGGGAAGCCTGGAAACACCATATATTTT. Its translation is CASSLDGKPGNTIYF.

This chain connects TRBV18 to TRBJ2-6; no definite D call. Germline CDR1 reads KGHSH; CDR2 reads LQKENI. Deletions cut 2 bases from V and 1 base from J, with 6 bases between. The CDR3 loop spans 15 amino acids. CDR3 sequence: CASSPSVSGANVLTF. For the CDR3, the DNA is TGTGCCAGCTCACCAAGTGTGTCTGGGGCCAACGTCCTGACTTTC.

This chain links TRBV4-3 with TRBJ1-4; weak D call: TRBD1 (5 bases). The germline V gene has CDR1 LGHNA and CDR2 YSLEER. The ends were cut back, 4 bases at V and 3 bases at J, with 15 bases in the middle. This CDR3 region has 16 residues. CDR3 protein: CASSLVGEGPNEKLFF. Written as DNA, the CDR3 is TGCGCCAGCAGCCTAGTGGGGGAGGGGCCTAATGAAAAACTGTTTTTT.

This chain uses TRBV7-9 with TRBJ1-2; D unresolved. CDR1 is SEHNR, CDR2 FQNEAQ, per germline (reference sequence). The CDR3 has 14 residues. V gave up 1 base and J gave up 6 bases, with 12 bases separating them. CDR3 nucleotide sequence: TGTGCCAGCAGCTTAGGTCAAGGAGTAAATGGCTACACCTTC. Its translation is CASSLGQGVNGYTF. Full variable domain (rest looked up from reference TRBV7-9 and TRBJ1-2): DTGVSQNPRHKITKRGQNVTFRCDPISEHNRLYWYRQTLGQGPEFLTYFQNEAQLEKSRLLSDRFSAERPKGSFSTLEIQRTEQGDSAMYLCASSLGQGVNGYTFGSGTRLTVV.

J is TRBJ1-2 and V is TRBV11-2, with D tentatively TRBD1 (6 bases). The CDR3 runs to 16 residues. Trimming took 0 bases from V and 4 from J, leaving 15 bases between them. In germline, CDR1 is SGHAT, CDR2 FQNNGV. This CDR3 reads CASSLDSPDSRYGYTF. The CDR3 nucleotides read TGTGCCAGCAGCTTAGATTCCCCGGACAGTCGCTATGGCTACACCTTC.

This clone was observed once. The chain combines TRBV7-3 with TRBJ1-6; no definite D call. The V gene's germline CDR1 is SGHTA and CDR2 FQGTGA. V lost 2 bases, J lost 10 bases, and 12 bases lay in between. The CDR3 covers 14 residues. The CDR3 reads CASSLGPEGSPLHF. The CDR3 DNA follows: TGTGCCAGCAGCTTAGGCCCCGAGGGCTCACCCCTCCACTTT.

This chain connects TRBV4-3 to TRBJ2-1, with 8 bases identical to TRBD2. The CDR3 runs to 17 residues. V shed 0 bases, J shed 8 bases, and the junction held 12 bases outside the gene matches. Germline V gives CDR1 LGHNA, CDR2 YSLEER. DNA of the CDR3: TGCGCCAGCAGCCAAGATGTGGCGGGGGGTCTTTTGGATGAGCAGTTCTTC. Translated, it gives CASSQDVAGGLLDEQFF.

The chain joins TRBV7-9 to TRBJ2-2; D perhaps matches TRBD2 (5 bases). The CDR3 has 15 amino acids. The germline gives CDR1 SEHNR, CDR2 FQNEAQ (reference sequence). V lost 2 bases and J lost 2, with 9 bases in between. The CDR3: CASSLRDGNTGELFF. In DNA form, the CDR3 reads TGTGCCAGCAGCTTACGGGATGGAAACACCGGGGAGCTGTTTTTT.